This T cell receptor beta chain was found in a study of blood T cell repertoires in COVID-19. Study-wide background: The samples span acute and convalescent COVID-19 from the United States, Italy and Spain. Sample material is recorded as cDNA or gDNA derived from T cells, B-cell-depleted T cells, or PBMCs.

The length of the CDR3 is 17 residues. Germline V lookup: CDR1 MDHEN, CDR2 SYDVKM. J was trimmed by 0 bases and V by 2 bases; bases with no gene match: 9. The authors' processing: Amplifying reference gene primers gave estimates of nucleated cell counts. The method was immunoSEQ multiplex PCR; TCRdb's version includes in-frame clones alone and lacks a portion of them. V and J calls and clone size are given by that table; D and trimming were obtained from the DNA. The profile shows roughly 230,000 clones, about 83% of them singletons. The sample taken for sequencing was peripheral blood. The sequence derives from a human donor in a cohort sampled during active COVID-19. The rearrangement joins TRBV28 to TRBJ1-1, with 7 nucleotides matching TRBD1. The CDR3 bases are TGTGCCAGCAGTTTACGGACAGGCGATCACATGAACACTGAAGCTTTCTTT. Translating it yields CASSLRTGDHMNTEAFF.